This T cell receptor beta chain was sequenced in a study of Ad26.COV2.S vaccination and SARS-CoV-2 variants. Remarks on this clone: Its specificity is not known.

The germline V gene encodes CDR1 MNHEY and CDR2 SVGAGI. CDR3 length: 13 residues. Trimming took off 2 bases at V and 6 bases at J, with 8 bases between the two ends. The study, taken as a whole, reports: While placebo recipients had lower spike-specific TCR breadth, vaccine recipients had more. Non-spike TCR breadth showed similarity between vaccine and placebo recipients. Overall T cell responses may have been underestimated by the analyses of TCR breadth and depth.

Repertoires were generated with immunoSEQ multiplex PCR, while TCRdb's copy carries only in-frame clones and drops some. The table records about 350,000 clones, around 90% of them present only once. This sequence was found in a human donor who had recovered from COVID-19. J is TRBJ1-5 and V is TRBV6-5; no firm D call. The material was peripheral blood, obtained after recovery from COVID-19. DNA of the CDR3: TGTGCCAGCAGTTACGCCGGTGGTCAGCCCCAGCATTTT. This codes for CASSYAGGQPQHF.